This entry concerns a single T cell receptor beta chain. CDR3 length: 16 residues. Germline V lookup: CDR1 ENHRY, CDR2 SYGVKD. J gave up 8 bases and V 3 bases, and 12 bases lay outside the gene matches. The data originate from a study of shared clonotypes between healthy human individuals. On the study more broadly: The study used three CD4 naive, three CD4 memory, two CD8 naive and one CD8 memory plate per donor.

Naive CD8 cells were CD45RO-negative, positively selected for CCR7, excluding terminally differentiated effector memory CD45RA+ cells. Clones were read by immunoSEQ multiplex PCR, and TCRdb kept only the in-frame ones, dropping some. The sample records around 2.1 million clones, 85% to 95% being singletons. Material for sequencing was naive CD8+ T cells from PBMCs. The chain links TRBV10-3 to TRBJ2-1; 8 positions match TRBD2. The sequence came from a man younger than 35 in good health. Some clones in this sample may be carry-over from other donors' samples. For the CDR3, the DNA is TGTGCCATCAGTGACCTCCTAGCGGGCACGTCCTATGAGCAGTTCTTC. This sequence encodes CAISDLLAGTSYEQFF.